This is a list of T cell receptor beta chains from one sample in a study of blood T cell repertoires in COVID-19. Data came from immunoSEQ multiplex PCR; TCRdb stores just in-frame clones and leaves some out. This sample yields some 150,000 clones, of which around 79% are seen a single time; approximately 5.2% belongs to the top ten. What was sequenced was peripheral blood. Receptors originate from a woman in her 70s with COVID-19, enrolled during active disease. Each CDR3 is given with its conserved first and last residue. Fields, in order: CDR3 protein, CDR3 DNA, D gene, V gene, J gene, clone size. A D gene is named only where the DNA matches it firmly. Clone size is stated in some rows and not others, as once, few, many or a class when expanded.

CDR3: CASSLGDRPNSPLHF
DNA: TGTGCCAGCAGCTTAGGGGACAGGCCGAATTCACCCCTCCACTTT
D: TRBD1
V: TRBV7-2
J: TRBJ1-6
size: -

CDR3: CASSSNPGGGGTEAFF
DNA: TGCGCCAGCAGCTCGAACCCAGGGGGCGGCGGGACTGAAGCTTTCTTT
D: TRBD1
V: TRBV5-1
J: TRBJ1-1
size: -

CDR3: CSIGIPNEQFF
DNA: TGCAGTATTGGCATTCCCAATGAGCAGTTCTTC
D: -
V: TRBV29-1
J: TRBJ2-1
size: -

CDR3: CASSDRGYNYGYTF
DNA: TGTGCCAGCAGTGATCGGGGGTATAACTATGGCTACACCTTC
D: -
V: TRBV25-1
J: TRBJ1-2
size: -

CDR3: CASSEIQGPQPQHF
DNA: TGTGCCAGCAGTGAAATCCAGGGTCCTCAGCCCCAGCATTTT
D: -
V: TRBV6-4
J: TRBJ1-5
size: -

CDR3: CAISDRGPDGYTF
DNA: TGTGCCATCAGTGACAGGGGGCCGGATGGCTACACCTTC
D: TRBD1
V: TRBV10-3
J: TRBJ1-2
size: -

CDR3: CASSSYIWGTGGYEQYF
DNA: TGTGCCAGCAGTTCATATATTTGGGGGACAGGGGGCTACGAGCAGTACTTC
D: TRBD1
V: TRBV28
J: TRBJ2-7
size: few

CDR3: CASSSQGASEKLFF
DNA: TGCGCCAGCAGCTCACAGGGGGCTTCTGAAAAACTGTTTTTT
D: TRBD1
V: TRBV5-1
J: TRBJ1-4
size: -

CDR3: CASTAGGNQPQHF
DNA: TGTGCCTCCACGGCAGGGGGCAATCAGCCCCAGCATTTT
D: -
V: TRBV7-9
J: TRBJ1-5
size: -

CDR3: CASSTAGGQGSYEQYF
DNA: TGTGCCAGTAGTACCGCCGGGGGACAGGGTTCCTACGAGCAGTACTTC
D: TRBD1
V: TRBV19
J: TRBJ2-7
size: -

CDR3: CAWNREPGNEKLFF
DNA: TGTGCCTGGAACAGGGAACCGGGTAATGAAAAACTGTTTTTT
D: -
V: TRBV30
J: TRBJ1-4
size: -

CDR3: CASSLAGTGGNTIYF
DNA: TGCGCCAGCAGCTTGGCCGGGACAGGGGGAAACACCATATATTTT
D: TRBD1
V: TRBV5-1
J: TRBJ1-3
size: -

CDR3: CASSQTGGGRNTEAFF
DNA: TGTGCCAGCAGCCAAACAGGGGGGGGACGGAACACTGAAGCTTTCTTT
D: TRBD1
V: TRBV7-6
J: TRBJ1-1
size: once

CDR3: CAWRSVSDSPLHF
DNA: TGTGCCTGGAGATCGGTTTCGGATTCACCCCTCCACTTT
D: -
V: TRBV30
J: TRBJ1-6
size: -

CDR3: CASSQKGWYEQYF
DNA: TGTGCCAGCAGCCAAAAGGGGTGGTACGAGCAGTACTTC
D: -
V: TRBV14
J: TRBJ2-7
size: -

CDR3: CASSRRGGGETQYF
DNA: TGTGCCAGCAGCCGCAGGGGTGGCGGAGAGACCCAGTACTTC
D: -
V: TRBV3-1/TRBV3-2
J: TRBJ2-5
size: -

CDR3: CASSYSSTGTGETQYF
DNA: TGTGCCAGCAGTTACTCCTCAACAGGGACGGGAGAGACCCAGTACTTC
D: -
V: TRBV6-6
J: TRBJ2-5
size: -

CDR3: CASTVRTQHSGNTIYF
DNA: TGTGCCAGTACCGTTAGGACACAACACTCTGGAAACACCATATATTTT
D: -
V: TRBV19
J: TRBJ1-3
size: -

CDR3: CASSSTGQGSYNSPLHF
DNA: TGTGCCAGCAGCTCGACAGGGCAGGGCTCCTATAATTCACCCCTCCACTTT
D: TRBD1
V: TRBV7-6
J: TRBJ1-6
size: -

CDR3: CASRFPSGLAGGPGTGELFF
DNA: TGCGCCAGCCGCTTCCCCTCGGGACTAGCGGGGGGGCCTGGAACCGGGGAGCTGTTTTTT
D: TRBD2
V: TRBV5-1
J: TRBJ2-2
size: -

CDR3: CASSQTGLAGVKGEQFF
DNA: TGTGCCAGCAGCCAAACTGGACTAGCGGGGGTAAAGGGTGAGCAGTTCTTC
D: TRBD2
V: TRBV3-1/TRBV3-2
J: TRBJ2-1
size: -

CDR3: CAISETAGGRDTEAFF
DNA: TGTGCCATATCTGAAACCGCAGGGGGCAGGGACACTGAAGCTTTCTTT
D: TRBD1
V: TRBV10-3
J: TRBJ1-1
size: -

CDR3: CAWGRRGSNTEAFF
DNA: TGTGCCTGGGGAAGGAGGGGTTCGAACACTGAAGCTTTCTTT
D: -
V: TRBV30
J: TRBJ1-1
size: once

CDR3: CASSLGTLNNSPLHF
DNA: TGTGCCAGCAGCTTAGGGACACTGAATAATTCACCCCTCCACTTT
D: -
V: TRBV11-2
J: TRBJ1-6
size: -

CDR3: CASSQDRGRGENQPQHF
DNA: TGTGCCAGCAGCCAGGACCGGGGGAGAGGGGAGAATCAGCCCCAGCATTTT
D: -
V: TRBV4-2
J: TRBJ1-5
size: once

CDR3: CASSEEPSPNQPQHF
DNA: TGTGCCAGCAGTGAGGAGCCTAGCCCCAATCAGCCCCAGCATTTT
D: -
V: TRBV6-1
J: TRBJ1-5
size: -

CDR3: CASSLGGTGGGYTF
DNA: TGTGCCAGCAGCTTGGGAGGGACAGGTGGCGGCTACACCTTC
D: TRBD1
V: TRBV5-4
J: TRBJ1-2
size: -

CDR3: CASSLKSASGGTDTQYF
DNA: TGTGCCAGCAGCTTGAAATCGGCTAGCGGGGGGACAGATACGCAGTATTTT
D: TRBD2
V: TRBV5-4
J: TRBJ2-3
size: -

CDR3: CASSRLAGFQETQYF
DNA: TGTGCCAGCAGCCGACTAGCGGGATTCCAAGAGACCCAGTACTTC
D: TRBD2
V: TRBV9
J: TRBJ2-5
size: -

CDR3: CASSLGTGQMNTEAFF
DNA: TGCGCCAGCAGCTTGGGGACGGGACAGATGAACACTGAAGCTTTCTTT
D: TRBD1
V: TRBV5-1
J: TRBJ1-1
size: -

CDR3: CASSQRTGLADTQYF
DNA: TGTGCCAGCAGCCAAAGAACTGGCCTAGCGGATACGCAGTATTTT
D: -
V: TRBV3-1/TRBV3-2
J: TRBJ2-3
size: -

CDR3: CASSLTGTGGGELFF
DNA: TGTGCCAGCAGCCTTACCGGGACAGGGGGCGGGGAGCTGTTTTTT
D: TRBD1
V: TRBV6-5
J: TRBJ2-2
size: -

CDR3: CASSPSGRSRNEQFF
DNA: TGTGCCAGCAGCCCTAGCGGACGGAGTCGGAATGAGCAGTTCTTC
D: TRBD2
V: TRBV3-1/TRBV3-2
J: TRBJ2-1
size: -

CDR3: CASSFRTGGTEAFF
DNA: TGTGCCAGCAGTTTTCGGACAGGGGGCACTGAAGCTTTCTTT
D: TRBD1
V: TRBV27
J: TRBJ1-1
size: -

CDR3: CAWSSPAGKRYGYTF
DNA: TGTGCCTGGAGTTCGCCTGCAGGGAAGCGCTATGGCTACACCTTC
D: -
V: TRBV30
J: TRBJ1-2
size: -

CDR3: CASSLPGGEAFF
DNA: TGTGCCAGCAGTTTACCAGGGGGTGAAGCTTTCTTT
D: TRBD1
V: TRBV28
J: TRBJ1-1
size: -

CDR3: CASSTPGLLTEAFF
DNA: TGTGCCTCCTCTACGCCGGGACTCCTCACTGAAGCTTTCTTT
D: -
V: TRBV7-2
J: TRBJ1-1
size: -

CDR3: CSVEPEETQYF
DNA: TGCAGCGTTGAACCCGAAGAGACCCAGTACTTC
D: -
V: TRBV29-1
J: TRBJ2-5
size: -

CDR3: CATSDWGTDGYTF
DNA: TGTGCCACCAGTGATTGGGGGACAGATGGCTACACCTTC
D: TRBD1
V: TRBV24-1
J: TRBJ1-2
size: -

CDR3: CAWSLGGGMAFF
DNA: TGTGCCTGGAGTTTAGGTGGGGGGATGGCTTTCTTT
D: -
V: TRBV30
J: TRBJ1-1
size: -

CDR3: CASSEGLGGGGEQFF
DNA: TGTGCCAGCAGTGAGGGACTAGGAGGAGGTGGTGAGCAGTTCTTC
D: TRBD2
V: TRBV6-1
J: TRBJ2-1
size: many

CDR3: CASSPGTGRNTEAFF
DNA: TGTGCCAGCAGCCCCGGGACAGGGAGGAACACTGAAGCTTTCTTT
D: TRBD1
V: TRBV5-4
J: TRBJ1-1
size: once

CDR3: CASSLTTLNSPLHF
DNA: TGTGCCAGCAGTTTAACTACCCTTAATTCACCCCTCCACTTT
D: -
V: TRBV28
J: TRBJ1-6
size: once

CDR3: CSVGWTGSGYTF
DNA: TGCAGCGTTGGGTGGACAGGGAGTGGCTACACCTTC
D: TRBD1
V: TRBV29-1
J: TRBJ1-2
size: -

CDR3: CASSRQGSTDTQYF
DNA: TGCGCCAGCAGCCGACAGGGGAGCACAGATACGCAGTATTTT
D: TRBD1
V: TRBV5-1
J: TRBJ2-3
size: -

CDR3: CAISEQGGSVGGNTIYF
DNA: TGTGCCATCAGTGAGCAGGGAGGGAGTGTTGGTGGAAACACCATATATTTT
D: -
V: TRBV10-3
J: TRBJ1-3
size: -

CDR3: CASSPLASGAYNEQFF
DNA: TGTGCCAGCAGCCCCTTAGCTAGCGGGGCATACAATGAGCAGTTCTTC
D: TRBD2
V: TRBV11-2
J: TRBJ2-1
size: -

CDR3: CASSLARTRGGTEAFF
DNA: TGTGCCAGCAGCTTAGCCCGAACCAGGGGTGGCACTGAAGCTTTCTTT
D: -
V: TRBV11-1
J: TRBJ1-1
size: -